The entry below describes one T cell receptor (beta chain). As yet, its antigen is unknown. The assay was immunoSEQ multiplex PCR, and TCRdb's table has in-frame clones only and misses some. This table has about 19,000 clones, roughly two thirds appearing once. This sample was included in a study of sequential checkpoint blockade in melanoma. The wider study: Arm A got nivolumab then ipilimumab; arm B the reverse, 1:1. Around 90 pretreatment tumor DNA samples were TCRβ immunosequenced.

The germline V and J ends were trimmed by 3 bases and 7 bases, with 18 bases remaining between them. This CDR3 has 16 amino acids. Germline values: CDR1 SSHAT, CDR2 FNYEAQ (reference sequence). Treatment denoted: randomized to nivolumab then ipilimumab (arm A) or the reverse (arm B). Patients had received no earlier DNA-damaging chemotherapy. Whole-study findings and limits: Pretreatment TIL clonality tracked with response in the nivolumab-first arm.

This sequence was found in a human donor with melanoma. The source was tumor tissue (inferred from file names), collected from a patient given nivolumab and ipilimumab in sequence. The V gene is TRBV7-7, the J gene TRBJ2-2; D may be TRBD2 (6 bases). Written as DNA, the CDR3 is TGTGCCAGCAGCTTCATTTTCCGGGGGAGGATCGGGGAGCTGTTTTTT. It translates to CASSFIFRGRIGELFF.